These 10 T cell receptor beta chains came from one sample sequenced in a study of blood T cells in healthy people across ages. Primed by a sample-barcoded 5' primer and a J-beta primer mix, a second PCR proceeded for 7 to 11 cycles. TCRdb itself ran the 5' RACE reads through MiXCR, one entry per CDR3 protein. The data contain some 1.7 million distinct CDR3 sequences, roughly 27% of them seen just once; the ten biggest clones take up less than 9.5%. Specimen: blood. All receptors derive from a woman aged 25 to 45 in good health.

The rearrangement uses TRBV5-1 and TRBJ2-3; no clear D. This CDR3 is 15 amino acids long. The V gene's germline CDR1 is SGHRS and CDR2 YFSETQ. V lost 0 bases, J lost 6 bases, and 14 bases lay in between. The CDR3 region is CASSLVSNPPDTQYF. CDR3 DNA: TGCGCCAGCAGCTTGGTTTCTAATCCCCCGGATACGCAGTATTTT. Full variable domain (rest looked up from reference TRBV5-1 and TRBJ2-3): KAGVTQTPRYLIKTRGQQVTLSCSPISGHRSVSWYQQTPGQGLQFLFEYFSETQRNKGNFPGRFSGRQFSNSRSEMNVSTLELGDSALYLCASSLVSNPPDTQYFGPGTRLTVL.

J is TRBJ1-2 and V is TRBV10-3, with TRBD1 identical over 11 bases. The CDR3 has 14 amino acids. CDR1 and CDR2 from the germline V gene are ENHRY and SYGVKD. V dropped 1 base and J dropped 8; count of bases not matched to a gene: 3. CDR3 amino acids: CAISEWTGGKGYTF. Here the CDR3 DNA reads TGTGCCATCAGTGAGTGGACAGGGGGCAAGGGCTACACCTTC.

A remark on this clonotype: A much larger clonotype is one base distant, so this may be a read error. The genes are TRBV7-9 and TRBJ1-1; perhaps TRBD1 as D (6 bases). The CDR3 is 13 amino acids. V was cut by 5 bases and J by 1 base, with 8 bases left in between. CDR1 is SEHNR and CDR2 is FQNEAQ in the germline V gene (reference sequence). The CDR3 loop is CASSMTGNTEAFF. CDR3 coding DNA: TGTGCCAGCAGCATGACAGGGAACACTGAAGCTTTCTTT.

The chain has TRBV5-1 and TRBJ2-7; possible D gene TRBD1, 6 bases. The germline gives CDR1 SGHRS, CDR2 YFSETQ. The CDR3 is made up of 14 amino acids. The V gene lost 4 bases and the J gene lost 4 bases, with 15 bases spanning the gap. The CDR3 DNA sequence: TGCGCCAGCAGCCTGCCGTTGGGGGCATACGAGCAGTACTTC. It encodes CASSLPLGAYEQYF.

The V and J genes are TRBV19 and TRBJ2-5, with 10 bases fitting TRBD1. V lost 8 bases, J lost 5 bases, and 5 bases stayed unmatched. This CDR3 has 13 residues. Looked up from germline, CDR1 is LNHDA and CDR2 is SQIVND (reference sequence). CDR3 nucleotide sequence: TGTGCCAGTTCCGGGACAGGGGTCGAGACCCAGTACTTC. This sequence encodes CASSGTGVETQYF. The full variable domain, with the rest looked up from reference TRBV19 and TRBJ2-5, is DGGITQSPKYLFRKEGQNVTLSCEQNLNHDAMYWYRQDPGQGLRLIYYSQIVNDFQKGDIAEGYSVSREKKESFPLTVTSAQKNPTAFYLCASSGTGVETQYFGPGTRLLVL.

V usage is TRBV7-9 and J usage is TRBJ2-1; 14 bases fit TRBD2. Germline lookup yields CDR1 SEHNR and CDR2 FQNEAQ (reference sequence). The CDR3 contains 20 residues. V was clipped by 5 bases and J by 1 base; unmatched bases: 13. The CDR3 sequence: CASSPVPGLAGVESYNEQFF. The CDR3 nucleotides are TGTGCCAGCAGCCCAGTCCCGGGACTAGCGGGAGTAGAGTCCTACAATGAGCAGTTCTTC. The full variable domain, completed using reference TRBV7-9 and TRBJ2-1, is DTGVSQNPRHKITKRGQNVTFRCDPISEHNRLYWYRQTLGQGPEFLTYFQNEAQLEKSRLLSDRFSAERPKGSFSTLEIQRTEQGDSAMYLCASSPVPGLAGVESYNEQFFGPGTRLTVL.

The J gene is TRBJ1-1, the V gene TRBV5-1; 7 bases are shared with TRBD1. The germline V gene encodes CDR1 SGHRS and CDR2 YFSETQ. Trimming at V came to 5 bases and at J to 2 bases, leaving 12 bases not matched to a gene. The CDR3 extends over 16 amino acids. CDR3 in DNA: TGCGCCAGCAGTCACGACGGGACAGCGATAAACACTGAAGCTTTCTTT. Protein sequence: CASSHDGTAINTEAFF.

This clonotype was detected only a few times. V and J are TRBV6-5 and TRBJ2-3; no clear D. The CDR3 is 14 residues long. V was pared by 5 bases and J by 4 bases, with 13 bases between. Germline V gene sequence: CDR1 MNHEY, CDR2 SVGAGI. The CDR3 is CASSPQGWADTQYF. In DNA form, the CDR3 reads TGTGCCAGCAGTCCCCAAGGCTGGGCAGATACGCAGTATTTT.

In its sample, this clonotype was seen many times. This sequence joins TRBV29-1 and TRBJ2-5; 7 bases fit TRBD1. Per germline, CDR1 SQVTM and CDR2 ANQGSEA. The CDR3 is 13 amino acids. Unmatched junction bases numbered 4, after V lost 4 bases and J lost 2 bases. CDR3 sequence reads: CSVAQGIQETQYF. The CDR3 region has the DNA TGCAGCGTTGCACAGGGGATACAAGAGACCCAGTACTTC.

This clonotype was recorded at least ten times. This chain connects TRBV6-2 or TRBV6-3 to TRBJ2-7; TRBD2 matches at 11 bases. This CDR3 spans 16 amino acids. V shed 6 bases and J 2 bases; nucleotides not matched to a gene: 9. CDR1 is MNHEY, CDR2 SVGEGT, per germline. The CDR3 DNA is TGTGCCAGCAGACACTCCGGGACTAGCGGACCCTACGAGCAGTACTTC. Translating it yields CASRHSGTSGPYEQYF.